This T cell receptor (beta chain) was sequenced during a study of PD-1 blockade in classical Hodgkin lymphoma (dated by TCRdb to the early 2020s). As for the study more broadly: Nivolumab dosing was 3 mg/kg intravenously every 2 weeks, continuing until either disease progression or unacceptable toxicity. The study used CyTOF and TCR beta sequencing to define a peripheral blood immune signature of response to PD-1 blockade in classical Hodgkin lymphoma.

This clone turned up a few times. The antigen this receptor binds is unknown. There are no base qualities to consult, and no much larger clone falls within one base. According to the germline V gene, CDR1 reads MGHDK and CDR2 reads SYGVNS. The CDR3 has 17 amino acids, counting the end cysteine and phenylalanine. Left in the record is the CDR3 DNA by itself, 51 bases read in frame from the first base. After removal of 2 bases from V and 6 bases from J, the junction retains 7 bases not matched to a gene. The Qiagen DNeasy kit was used to extract genomic DNA both from unsorted PBMCs and from the negatively selected CD4+ and CD8+ fractions. Amplification of TCR beta CDR3 regions was done by immunoSEQ multiplex PCR with primers that anneal to V and J segments. A synthetic immune receptor repertoire was used to minimize amplification bias, and remaining bias was computationally removed after sequencing. Concerning the study's data processing: Custom Python scripts were used to quantify repertoire diversity as the Shannon entropy index. Unsorted, CD4+ and CD8+ repertoires were examined separately, except in combined analyses, for which CD4+ and CD8+ sequences were merged in silico. Clonal expansion was defined as a frequency increase of at least 2-fold after treatment compared with C1D1, and clones undetected at baseline were assigned a pseudocount of 0.5. Singleton clones were defined as clones with 0 or 1 copy at C1D1, and non-singleton clones were defined as clones with 2 or more copies. Clones expanded in unsorted samples were annotated as CD4+, CD8+ or unknown by matching protein sequences in sorted samples from the same patient. Wilcoxon tests on paired samples were used to test changes in diversity from C1D1 to C4D1. TCRdb re-hosts the immuneACCESS table, in-frame sequences only. Its copies lack some clones; in the studies checked, an unresolved V gene accounts for under half of them, and the cause for the rest is not known. That table supplies the V and J calls and clone size; D and trimming were determined from the DNA. Counted in this sample were roughly 21,000 clones; approximately 85% of them appeared once. Jointly, the top ten make up about an eighth of the sample.

The sample's time point label, in plain terms: cycle 4 day 1 (C4D1), after five to seven weeks of nivolumab. Relapse after autologous stem cell transplantation had occurred in all trial patients, and cohorts A, B and C were distinguished by prior brentuximab vedotin exposure. The trial cohort comprised a few dozen patients with relapsed/refractory classical Hodgkin lymphoma whose best overall responses were complete response, partial response or progressive disease. In the multi-cohort phase II CheckMate 205 trial, trial patients received single-agent nivolumab. An independent review committee assessed best overall response using the 2007 International Working Group response criteria. PBMCs from the trial were collected at three points: immediately before nivolumab initiation (C1D1), and during therapy at cycle 2 day 1 and cycle 4 day 1. Peripheral blood was collected in 8 mL Vacutainer Cell Preparation Tubes, from which PBMCs were isolated by centrifugation and then cryopreserved.

Paper-wide results and their limitations: The study was limited to a single clinical trial cohort, and causes of repertoire differences, possibly disease activity or prior therapy, remained undefined. A significant rise by C4D1 was seen in CD4+ but not CD8+ TCR diversity (p=0.0027 vs p=0.16), with the rise being most apparent in complete responders (p=0.02). Lower diversity was seen in patients whose nivolumab began less than 1 year after ASCT, and these patients were left out of later analyses so that immune reconstitution would not confound the results. Trial patients with a complete response had baseline diversity similar to that of newly diagnosed patients, while partial responders and progressors had significantly lower diversity. Newly diagnosed patients were reported to have lower baseline TCR diversity than healthy donors, and relapsed/refractory patients were reported to have lower baseline TCR diversity still.

The source material was peripheral blood mononuclear cells (PBMCs), sampled before the fourth cycle of nivolumab. This TCR was recovered from a human donor with classical Hodgkin lymphoma. Recombination connected TRBV25-1 to TRBJ2-3, and TRBD2 aligns with 14 junction nucleotides. In nucleotides, the sequence is TGTGCCAGCAGTGAAGGAGGGACTAGCGGGGGTAGGGATACGCAGTATTTT. This gives the protein CASSEGGTSGGRDTQYF.